This TCR beta chain was captured by sequencing in a study of T-cell memory formation after mild COVID-19. Trimming pared 3 bases from V and 7 bases from J, leaving 6 bases between. The CDR3 spans 12 residues. TCRdb analysed the 5' RACE reads with MiXCR anew, one entry per CDR3 protein. The table records about 110,000 distinct CDR3 sequences, about 20% of them present only once. This clonotype was obtained from a man aged 18 to 30 who had mild COVID-19 (a few samples of this study predate the infection). Cell type and time point are not known. The chain carries TRBV12-3 or TRBV12-4 and TRBJ2-2, with TRBD2 as a possible D gene (6 bases). Input material: PBMCs or a T cell subset sorted from them (not recorded which). As DNA, the CDR3 is TGTGCCAGCAGTTTTAGCGGCGGGGAGCTGTTTTTT. This encodes CASSFSGGELFF.